This passage covers 12 T cell receptor beta chains from one sample sequenced in a study of molecular identifiers for immune sequencing clone quantification. Each CDR3 protein is one row after TCRdb ran MiXCR on the PCR reads. Here the sample spans around 470,000 distinct CDR3 sequences, 20% to 25% being singletons. The source material was naive CD8+ T cells from blood, with Jurkat cell RNA spiked in. Subset: FACS-sorted CD8+CD4-CCR7+CD45RA+ naive T cells. The receptors originated from a human donor in good health. Some libraries in this study had Jurkat cell RNA spiked in.

This clonotype was observed a few times. This chain uses TRBV7-6 with TRBJ2-3, with TRBD2 matching 10 bases. The CDR3 is made up of 18 amino acids. Germline lookup yields CDR1 SGHVS and CDR2 FNYEAQ. With V trimmed by 4 bases and J by 2 bases, 12 bases remained unmatched. The CDR3 loop reads CASSSLETSGLFTDTQYF. DNA for the CDR3: TGTGCCAGCAGCTCCCTCGAGACTAGCGGGCTTTTCACAGATACGCAGTATTTT.

On this clonotype itself: The junction departs from germline at one end; a sequencing error may be responsible. The rearrangement links TRBV6-2 or TRBV6-3 to TRBJ2-5; no clear D gene. This CDR3 is 14 amino acids long. In germline, CDR1 is MNHEY, CDR2 SVGEGT. The CDR3 coding sequence is TGTGCCAACAGTTACTCCATTGGTGGGGAGACCCAGTACTTC. Its translation: CANSYSIGGETQYF.

This clonotype was picked up many times. V gene TRBV7-9 combines with J gene TRBJ1-1; D is undetermined. CDR3 length: 13 residues. V shed 4 bases and J shed 3 bases, with 9 bases lying between them. Germline V lookup: CDR1 SEHNR, CDR2 FQNEAQ (reference sequence). In nucleotides, the CDR3 is TGTGCCAGCAGCTCCTTGGGTTACACTGAAGCTTTCTTT. Amino acid sequence: CASSSLGYTEAFF.

The table lists this clonotype with many counts. The gene calls are TRBV19 and TRBJ2-5; D is unresolved. Looked up from germline, CDR1 is LNHDA and CDR2 is SQIVND (reference sequence). V lost 6 bases and J lost 4, with 12 bases in between. The CDR3 contains 13 residues. The CDR3 DNA is TGTGCCAGTAGGCCGCCGGAGAGAGAGACCCAGTACTTC. Its translation: CASRPPERETQYF.

Comment on this clonotype: A much larger clone sits a single nucleotide away, making a read error possible. The chain recombines TRBV19 with TRBJ2-5; 7 positions match TRBD2. The CDR3 length is 18 residues. The germline gives CDR1 LNHDA, CDR2 SQIVND (reference sequence). V lost 6 bases, J lost 2 bases, and 18 bases stayed unmatched. The CDR3 sequence: CASSGRIASRGLQETQYF. DNA of the CDR3: TGTGCCAGTAGCGGACGGATAGCGTCACGGGGACTACAAGAGACCCAGTACTTC.

Points on this clonotype: This clone may be a read error of a much larger clone one base away. The J gene is TRBJ1-1, the V gene TRBV7-9, with D perhaps matching TRBD1 (6 bases). Germline-derived CDR1 and CDR2 are SEHNR and FQNEAQ (reference sequence). This CDR3 comprises 13 residues. The CDR3 loop reads CASTQGSNTEALF. The DNA of the CDR3 is TGTGCCAGCACTCAGGGGTCGAACACTGAAGCTCTCTTT.

This clonotype was counted at least ten times. The chain joins TRBV4-3 to TRBJ2-3, with unresolved D. The CDR3 totals 14 residues. The V end lost 4 bases, the J end lost 4 bases, and 12 bases lay between the germline ends. CDR1 is LGHNA and CDR2 is YSLEER in the germline V gene. The CDR3 sequence is CASSPEALADTQYF. For the CDR3, the DNA is TGCGCCAGCAGCCCAGAAGCTTTGGCAGATACGCAGTATTTT.

This clonotype was observed a handful of times. The chain employs TRBV30 and TRBJ2-7, with 8 bases that match TRBD1. V shed 0 bases and J 4 bases; nucleotides not matched to a gene: 8. Per the germline V gene, CDR1 is GTSNPN and CDR2 is SVGIG (reference sequence). This CDR3 spans 15 amino acids. The CDR3 DNA reads as TGTGCCTGGAGTGTTCGGACAGGGCTTCAGTACGAGCAGTACTTC. Translating it yields CAWSVRTGLQYEQYF.

This clonotype showed up many times. The V call is TRBV9, the J call TRBJ2-3; tentative D call: TRBD1 (5 bases). Deletions cut 0 bases from V and 1 base from J, with 9 bases between. The CDR3 loop spans 15 amino acids. CDR1 is SGDLS, CDR2 YYNGEE, per germline. CDR3 sequence (DNA): TGTGCCAGCAGCGTAGCTACGACAGGCACAGATACGCAGTATTTT. Translating gives CASSVATTGTDTQYF.

This clonotype was recorded at least ten times. This rearrangement joins TRBV27 to TRBJ2-3; 8 positions agree with TRBD1. This CDR3 comprises 17 residues. CDR1 and CDR2 from the germline V gene are MNHEY and SMNVEV (reference sequence). V was clipped by 4 bases and J by 4 bases; unmatched bases: 13. The CDR3 bases are TGTGCCAGCAGTTCCCACTTCATTGACAGGGGTGCAGATACGCAGTATTTT. The encoded protein is CASSSHFIDRGADTQYF.

The rearrangement links TRBV4-3 to TRBJ2-5, with D unclear. The CDR3 has 13 residues. Trimming pared 0 bases from V and 5 bases from J, leaving 7 bases between. Germline CDR1 is LGHNA and CDR2 is YSLEER. The CDR3 DNA follows: TGCGCCAGCAGCCAAGATAAAAGGGAGACCCAGTACTTC. This translates into CASSQDKRETQYF.

V is TRBV4-1 and J is TRBJ1-5, with D perhaps matching TRBD1 (6 bases). V lost 1 base to trimming and J lost 5 bases, with 12 bases between them. This CDR3 contains 15 residues. The germline gives CDR1 MGHRA, CDR2 YSYEKL. CDR3 sequence: CASSQGTGAYQPQHF. The CDR3 bases are TGCGCCAGCAGCCAAGGAACGGGGGCCTATCAGCCCCAGCATTTT.